A single sample is the source of the 4 T cell receptor beta chains below, sequenced in a study of metastatic and nonmetastatic thyroid tumors. Each patient came to thyroid surgery without any prior treatment (of any kind). TCRdb re-called clones from the PCR reads using MiXCR. Of around 61,000 clones in the sample, more than 25% were seen once. Sequenced input: blood. All receptors come from a female donor with papillary thyroid cancer or a benign thyroid nodule (not recorded which). Some clones in this sample may be carry-over from other donors' samples.

The chain carries TRBV5-1 and TRBJ2-7, with 9 bases lining up with TRBD1. Germline loops: CDR1 SGHRS, CDR2 YFSETQ. The CDR3 covers 16 residues. V dropped 0 bases and J dropped 6; count of bases not matched to a gene: 10. The CDR3 DNA follows: TGCGCCAGCAGCTTGGGAGGGACAGGGTCATCGTCCGAGCAGTACTTC. This gives the protein CASSLGGTGSSSEQYF.

This clone was counted between two and nine times. CDR3 residues: CASSYPWGTGELFF. CDR3 bases: TGTGCCAGCAGTTACCCATGGGGGACCGGGGAGCTGTTTTTT. The J gene is TRBJ2-2, the V gene TRBV6-2 or TRBV6-3; the D gene could be TRBD1 or TRBD2 (5 bases each). Germline assignment: CDR1 MNHEY and CDR2 SVGEGT. The V end was cut by 2 bases, the J end by 5 bases, with 9 bases between. The CDR3 sequence is 14 residues long.

This clone appeared many times. Just one base apart from a much larger clone, this may be a read error. The identical CDR3 is also encoded by other nucleotide sequences in the sample. The chain links TRBV20-1 to TRBJ1-2; TRBD1 matches at 7 bases. The CDR3 consists of 12 residues. Germline V gene data show CDR1 as DFQATT and CDR2 as SNEGSKA (reference sequence). This CDR3 is CSPGTASYGYTF. In nucleotides, the CDR3 is TGCAGCCCCGGGACAGCTAGCTATGGCTACACCTTC.

The gene calls are TRBV7-8 and TRBJ1-3; D is perhaps TRBD1 (5 bases). CDR1 is SGHVS, CDR2 FQNEAQ, per germline. Trimming cost V 0 bases and J 0 bases, with 9 bases left between them. This CDR3 has 16 residues. Here the CDR3 DNA reads TGTGCCAGCAGCTTAGCGGTTACAGGCTCTGGAAACACCATATATTTT. Encoded protein: CASSLAVTGSGNTIYF.